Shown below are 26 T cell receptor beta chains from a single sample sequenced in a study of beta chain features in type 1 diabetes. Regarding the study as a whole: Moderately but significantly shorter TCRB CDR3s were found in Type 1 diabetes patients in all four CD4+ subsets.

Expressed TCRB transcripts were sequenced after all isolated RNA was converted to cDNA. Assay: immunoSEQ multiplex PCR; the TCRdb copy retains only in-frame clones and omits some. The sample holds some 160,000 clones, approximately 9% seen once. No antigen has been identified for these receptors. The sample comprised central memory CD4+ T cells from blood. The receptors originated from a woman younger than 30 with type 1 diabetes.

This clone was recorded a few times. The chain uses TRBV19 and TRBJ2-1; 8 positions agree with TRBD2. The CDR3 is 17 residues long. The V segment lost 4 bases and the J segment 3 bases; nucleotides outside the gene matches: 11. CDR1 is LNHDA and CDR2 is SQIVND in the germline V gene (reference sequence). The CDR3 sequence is CASSRRSAGAGYNEQFF. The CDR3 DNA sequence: TGTGCCAGTAGTAGAAGATCAGCGGGGGCCGGCTACAATGAGCAGTTCTTC. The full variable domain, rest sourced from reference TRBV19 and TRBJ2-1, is DGGITQSPKYLFRKEGQNVTLSCEQNLNHDAMYWYRQDPGQGLRLIYYSQIVNDFQKGDIAEGYSVSREKKESFPLTVTSAQKNPTAFYLCASSRRSAGAGYNEQFFGPGTRLTVL.

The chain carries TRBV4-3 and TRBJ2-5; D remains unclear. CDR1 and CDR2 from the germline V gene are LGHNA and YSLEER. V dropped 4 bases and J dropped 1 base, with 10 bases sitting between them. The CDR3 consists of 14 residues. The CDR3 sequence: CASSLVTSQETQYF. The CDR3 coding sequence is TGCGCCAGCAGCCTGGTCACGAGCCAAGAGACCCAGTACTTC.

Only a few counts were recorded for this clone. CDR3 region: CASSIPPPRRQGSTGELFF. DNA of the CDR3: TGTGCCAGTAGTATACCCCCTCCCCGGAGGCAGGGGTCCACCGGGGAGCTGTTTTTT. The chain has TRBV19 and TRBJ2-2, with D maybe TRBD1 (6 bases). V was clipped by 2 bases and J by 4 bases, with 23 bases between them. CDR3 size: 19 residues. Germline values: CDR1 LNHDA, CDR2 SQIVND (reference sequence).

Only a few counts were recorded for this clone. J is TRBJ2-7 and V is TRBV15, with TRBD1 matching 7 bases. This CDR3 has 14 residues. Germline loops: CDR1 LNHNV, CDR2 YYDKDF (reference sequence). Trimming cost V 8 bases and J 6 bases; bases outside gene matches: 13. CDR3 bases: TGTGCCACCTCTTTAGGACAGGCCTCCCCCGAGCAGTACTTC. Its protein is CATSLGQASPEQYF. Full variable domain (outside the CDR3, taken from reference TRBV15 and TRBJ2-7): DAMVIQNPRYQVTQFGKPVTLSCSQTLNHNVMYWYQQKSSQAPKLLFHYYDKDFNNEADTPDNFQSRRPNTSFCFLDIRSPGLGDTAMYLCATSLGQASPEQYFGPGTRLTVT.

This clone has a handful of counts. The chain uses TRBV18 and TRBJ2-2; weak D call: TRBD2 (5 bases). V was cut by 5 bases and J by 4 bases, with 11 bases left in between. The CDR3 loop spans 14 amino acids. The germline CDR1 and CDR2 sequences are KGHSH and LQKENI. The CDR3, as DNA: TGTGCCAGCTCAGATCAGCGGATCACCGGGGAGCTGTTTTTT. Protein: CASSDQRITGELFF.

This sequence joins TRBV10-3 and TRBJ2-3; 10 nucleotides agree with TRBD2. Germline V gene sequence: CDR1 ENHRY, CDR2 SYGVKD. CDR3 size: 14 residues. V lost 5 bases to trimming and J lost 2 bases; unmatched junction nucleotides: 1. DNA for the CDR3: TGTGCCATCAGTCTAGCGGGAGACACAGATACGCAGTATTTT. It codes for CAISLAGDTDTQYF.

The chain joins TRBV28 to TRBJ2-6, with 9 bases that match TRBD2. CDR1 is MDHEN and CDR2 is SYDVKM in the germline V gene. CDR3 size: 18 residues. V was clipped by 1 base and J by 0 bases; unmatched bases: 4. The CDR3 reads CASSLLAGALSGANVLTF. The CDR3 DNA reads TGTGCCAGCAGTTTATTAGCGGGGGCCCTCTCTGGGGCCAACGTCCTGACTTTC.

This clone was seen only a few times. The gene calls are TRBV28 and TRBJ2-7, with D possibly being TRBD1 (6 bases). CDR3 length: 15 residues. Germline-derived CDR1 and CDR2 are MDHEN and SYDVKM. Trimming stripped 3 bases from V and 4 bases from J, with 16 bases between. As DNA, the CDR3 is TGTGCCAGCAGTTTCATCGACAGGCCCCCATACGAGCAGTACTTC. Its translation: CASSFIDRPPYEQYF.

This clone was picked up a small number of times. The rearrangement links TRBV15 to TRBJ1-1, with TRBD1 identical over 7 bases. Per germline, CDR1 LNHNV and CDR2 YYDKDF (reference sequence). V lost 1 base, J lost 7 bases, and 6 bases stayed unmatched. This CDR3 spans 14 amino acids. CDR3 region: CATSRVAGGGEAFF. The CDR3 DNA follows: TGTGCCACCAGCAGAGTGGCAGGGGGAGGTGAAGCTTTCTTT.

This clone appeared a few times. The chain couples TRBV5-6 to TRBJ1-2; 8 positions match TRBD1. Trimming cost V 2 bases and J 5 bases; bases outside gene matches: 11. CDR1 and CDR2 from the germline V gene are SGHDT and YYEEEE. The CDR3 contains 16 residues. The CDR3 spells CASSLMGTGDSYGYTF. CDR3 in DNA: TGTGCCAGCAGCTTAATGGGGACAGGAGACTCTTATGGCTACACCTTC.

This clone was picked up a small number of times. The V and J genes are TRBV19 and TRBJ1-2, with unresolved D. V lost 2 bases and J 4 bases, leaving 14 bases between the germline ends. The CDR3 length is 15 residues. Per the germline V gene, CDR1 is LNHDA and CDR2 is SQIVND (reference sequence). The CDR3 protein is CASSISPRSSYGYTF. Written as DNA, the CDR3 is TGTGCCAGTAGTATATCACCCAGGTCGAGCTATGGCTACACCTTC.

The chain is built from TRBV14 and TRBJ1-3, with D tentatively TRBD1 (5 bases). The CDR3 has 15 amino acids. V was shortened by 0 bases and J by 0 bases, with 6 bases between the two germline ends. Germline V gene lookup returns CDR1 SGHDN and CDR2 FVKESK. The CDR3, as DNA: TGTGCCAGCAGCCAAGATCAGGGCTCTGGAAACACCATATATTTT. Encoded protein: CASSQDQGSGNTIYF.

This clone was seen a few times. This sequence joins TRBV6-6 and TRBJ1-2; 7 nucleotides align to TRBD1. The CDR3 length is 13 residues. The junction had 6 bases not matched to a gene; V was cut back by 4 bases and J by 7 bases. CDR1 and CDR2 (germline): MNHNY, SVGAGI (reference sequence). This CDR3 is CASSLQGSGGYTF. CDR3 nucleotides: TGTGCCAGCAGTTTACAGGGGTCGGGTGGCTACACCTTC.

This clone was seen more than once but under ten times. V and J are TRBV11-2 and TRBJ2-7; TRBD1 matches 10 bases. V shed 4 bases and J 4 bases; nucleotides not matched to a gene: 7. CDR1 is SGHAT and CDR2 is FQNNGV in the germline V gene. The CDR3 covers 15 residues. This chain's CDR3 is CASSYTGTGAYEQYF. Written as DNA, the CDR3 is TGTGCCAGCAGCTACACCGGGACAGGGGCGTACGAGCAGTACTTC.

For the CDR3, the DNA is TGTGCCAGCAGCCGCAGTAATCCGATTGAAGCTTTCTTT. Translated, it gives CASSRSNPIEAFF. The chain links TRBV11-2 to TRBJ1-1; no firm D call. V lost 5 bases, J lost 7 bases, and 14 bases lay in between. Per germline, CDR1 SGHAT and CDR2 FQNNGV. CDR3 length: 13 residues.

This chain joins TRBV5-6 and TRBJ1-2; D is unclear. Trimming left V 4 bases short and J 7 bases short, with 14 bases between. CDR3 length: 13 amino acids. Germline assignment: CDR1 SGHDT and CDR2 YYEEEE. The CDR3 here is CASSLQSMGGYTF. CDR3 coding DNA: TGTGCCAGCAGCCTACAGTCCATGGGTGGCTACACCTTC.

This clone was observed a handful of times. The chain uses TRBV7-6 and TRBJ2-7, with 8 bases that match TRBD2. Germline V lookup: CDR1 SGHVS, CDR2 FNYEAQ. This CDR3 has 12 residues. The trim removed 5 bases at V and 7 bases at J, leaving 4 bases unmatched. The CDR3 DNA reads TGTGCCAGCAGCCATGCGGGGGGAGAGCAGTACTTC. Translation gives CASSHAGGEQYF. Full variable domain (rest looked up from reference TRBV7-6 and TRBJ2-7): GAGVSQSPRYKVTKRGQDVALRCDPISGHVSLYWYRQALGQGPEFLTYFNYEAQQDKSGLPNDRFSAERPEGSISTLTIQRTEQRDSAMYRCASSHAGGEQYFGPGTRLTVT.

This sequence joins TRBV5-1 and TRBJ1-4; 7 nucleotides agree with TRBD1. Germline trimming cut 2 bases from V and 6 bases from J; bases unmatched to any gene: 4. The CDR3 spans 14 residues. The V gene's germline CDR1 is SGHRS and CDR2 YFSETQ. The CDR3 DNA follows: TGCGCCAGCAGCTTCAACAGGGGAGATGAAAAACTGTTTTTT. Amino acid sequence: CASSFNRGDEKLFF. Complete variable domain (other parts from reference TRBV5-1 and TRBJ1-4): KAGVTQTPRYLIKTRGQQVTLSCSPISGHRSVSWYQQTPGQGLQFLFEYFSETQRNKGNFPGRFSGRQFSNSRSEMNVSTLELGDSALYLCASSFNRGDEKLFFGSGTQLSVL.

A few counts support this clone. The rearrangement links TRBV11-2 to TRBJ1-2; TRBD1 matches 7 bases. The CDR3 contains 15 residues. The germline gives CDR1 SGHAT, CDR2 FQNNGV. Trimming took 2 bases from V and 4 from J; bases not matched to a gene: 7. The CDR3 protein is CASSLRTGSGYGYTF. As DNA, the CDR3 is TGTGCCAGCAGCTTAAGGACAGGAAGTGGCTATGGCTACACCTTC.

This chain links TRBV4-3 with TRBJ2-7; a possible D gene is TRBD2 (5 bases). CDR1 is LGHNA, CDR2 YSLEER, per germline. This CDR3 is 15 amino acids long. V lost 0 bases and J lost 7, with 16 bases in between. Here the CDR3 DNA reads TGCGCCAGCAGCCAAGATATGACCACGCGGAGGGAGCAGTACTTC. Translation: CASSQDMTTRREQYF.

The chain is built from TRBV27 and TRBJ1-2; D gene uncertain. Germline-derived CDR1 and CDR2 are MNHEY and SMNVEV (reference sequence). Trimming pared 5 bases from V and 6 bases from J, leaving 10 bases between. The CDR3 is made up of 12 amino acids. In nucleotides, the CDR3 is TGTGCCAGCAGTCCCGACACCGATGGCTACACCTTC. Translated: CASSPDTDGYTF.

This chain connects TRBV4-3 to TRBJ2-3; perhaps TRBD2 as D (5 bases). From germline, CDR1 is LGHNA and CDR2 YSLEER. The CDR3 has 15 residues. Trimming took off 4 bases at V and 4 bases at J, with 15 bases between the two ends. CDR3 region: CASSPGGSRSDTQYF. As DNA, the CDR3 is TGCGCCAGCAGCCCAGGCGGGTCGAGATCAGATACGCAGTATTTT.

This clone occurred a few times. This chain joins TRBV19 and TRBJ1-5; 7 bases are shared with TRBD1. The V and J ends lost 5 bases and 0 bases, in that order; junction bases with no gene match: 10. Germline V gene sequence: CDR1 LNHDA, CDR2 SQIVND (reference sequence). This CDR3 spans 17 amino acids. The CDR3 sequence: CASSARTGAHSNQPQHF. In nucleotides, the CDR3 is TGTGCCAGTAGTGCAAGGACAGGCGCTCATAGCAATCAGCCCCAGCATTTT.

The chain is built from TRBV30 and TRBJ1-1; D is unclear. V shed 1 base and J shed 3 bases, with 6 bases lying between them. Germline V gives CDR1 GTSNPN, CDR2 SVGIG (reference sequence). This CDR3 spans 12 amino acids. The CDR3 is CAWSEAYTEAFF. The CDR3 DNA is TGTGCCTGGAGTGAAGCCTACACTGAAGCTTTCTTT. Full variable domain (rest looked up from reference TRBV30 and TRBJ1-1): SQTIHQWPATLVQPVGSPLSLECTVEGTSNPNLYWYRQAAGRGLQLLFYSVGIGQISSEVPQNLSASRPQDRQFILSSKKLLLSDSGFYLCAWSEAYTEAFFGQGTRLTVV.

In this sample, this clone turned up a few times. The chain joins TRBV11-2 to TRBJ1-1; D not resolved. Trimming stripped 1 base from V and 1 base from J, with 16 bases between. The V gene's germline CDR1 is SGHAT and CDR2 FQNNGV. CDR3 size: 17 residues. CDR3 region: CASSLVTYGQSNTEAFF. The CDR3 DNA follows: TGTGCCAGCAGCTTAGTAACCTATGGGCAGTCGAACACTGAAGCTTTCTTT.

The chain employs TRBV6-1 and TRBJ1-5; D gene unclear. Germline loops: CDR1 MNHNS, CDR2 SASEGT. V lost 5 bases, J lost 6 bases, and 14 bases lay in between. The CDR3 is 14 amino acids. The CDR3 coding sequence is TGTGCCAGCAGTTCCCCCAACCGAGGTCAGCCCCAGCATTTT. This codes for CASSSPNRGQPQHF.